In this sample, the clone carrying this T cell receptor (beta chain) turned up a few times. This record comes from a study of blood T cell repertoires in COVID-19. The overall study: Acute and convalescent COVID-19 samples came from the United States, Italy and Spain. From T cells, B-cell-depleted T cells, or PBMCs came the material, which was cDNA or gDNA.

Methods used by the authors: Reference gene primer amplification gave estimated nucleated cell counts. The data were produced by immunoSEQ multiplex PCR, yet TCRdb's version contains in-frame clones alone and is incomplete. That table gives V, J and clone size, and the DNA gave D and trimming. Of roughly 250,000 clones in the sample, more than 60% were seen once. This CDR3 region has 15 residues. CDR1 and CDR2 (germline): SGHKS, YYEKEE (reference sequence). V shed 0 bases and J shed 6 bases, with 12 bases lying between them. This clonotype was obtained from a woman in her thirties or forties with active or convalescent COVID-19. The J gene is TRBJ1-4, the V gene TRBV5-5, with D perhaps matching TRBD1 (5 bases). The specimen sequenced was peripheral blood. The CDR3 DNA reads TGTGCCAGCAGCTTGGCCCGTCAGGGATATGAAAAACTGTTTTTT. It encodes CASSLARQGYEKLFF. The variable domain in full, completed from reference TRBV5-5 and TRBJ1-4, reads DAGVTQSPTHLIKTRGQQVTLRCSPISGHKSVSWYQQVLGQGPQFIFQYYEKEERGRGNFPDRFSARQFPNYSSELNVNALLLGDSALYLCASSLARQGYEKLFFGSGTQLSVL.